This T cell receptor (beta chain) is from a study of CD8+CD57+ T cells in acquired aplastic anemia. Genomic DNA constituted the template upon which TCR beta VDJ and CDR3 profiling was performed. TCRdb ran MiXCR on the reads and lists one entry per CDR3 protein. The data hold about 200,000 distinct CDR3 sequences, with about half observed a single time. Previously, flow cytometry had revealed CD8+CD57+ cell expansion in the patients chosen for sequencing. The length of the CDR3 is 11 residues. CDR1 is SQVTM, CDR2 ANQGSEA, per germline. Trimming removed 5 bases at V and 5 bases at J, with 10 bases between. This clonotype has only one observation.

Specimen: sorted CD4+, CD8+, or CD8+CD57+ T cells (not recorded which) from PBMCs. This chain connects TRBV29-1 to TRBJ2-7, with TRBD1 as a possible D gene (5 bases). The TCR originated in a human donor with aplastic anemia. Written as DNA, the CDR3 is TGCAGCGTTTCAGGGTGGGACGAGCAGTACTTC. It translates to CSVSGWDEQYF.